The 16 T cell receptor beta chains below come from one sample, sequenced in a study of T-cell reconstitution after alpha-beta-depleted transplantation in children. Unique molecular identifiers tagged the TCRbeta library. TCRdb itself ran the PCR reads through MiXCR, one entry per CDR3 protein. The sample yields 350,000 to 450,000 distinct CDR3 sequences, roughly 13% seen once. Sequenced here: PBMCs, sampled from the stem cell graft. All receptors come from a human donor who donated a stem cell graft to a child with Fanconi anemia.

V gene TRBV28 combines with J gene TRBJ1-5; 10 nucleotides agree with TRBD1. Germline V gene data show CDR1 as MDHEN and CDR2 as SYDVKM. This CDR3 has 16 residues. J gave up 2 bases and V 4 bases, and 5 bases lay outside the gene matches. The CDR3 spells CASSSAGTGGNQPQHF. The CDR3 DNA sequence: TGTGCCAGCAGTTCGGCCGGGACAGGGGGCAATCAGCCCCAGCATTTT. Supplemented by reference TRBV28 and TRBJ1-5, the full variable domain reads DVKVTQSSRYLVKRTGEKVFLECVQDMDHENMFWYRQDPGLGLRLIYFSYDVKMKEKGDIPEGYSVSREKKERFSLILESASTNQTSMYLCASSSAGTGGNQPQHFGDGTRLSIL.

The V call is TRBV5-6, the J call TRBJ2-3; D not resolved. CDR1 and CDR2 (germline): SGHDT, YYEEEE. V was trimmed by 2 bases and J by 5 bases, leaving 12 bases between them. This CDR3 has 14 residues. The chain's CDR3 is CASSFRTPRDTQYF. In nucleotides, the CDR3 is TGTGCCAGCAGCTTTAGGACCCCCCGAGATACGCAGTATTTT. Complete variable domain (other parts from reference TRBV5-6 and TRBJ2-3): DAGVTQSPTHLIKTRGQQVTLRCSPKSGHDTVSWYQQALGQGPQFIFQYYEEEERQRGNFPDRFSGHQFPNYSSELNVNALLLGDSALYLCASSFRTPRDTQYFGPGTRLTVL.

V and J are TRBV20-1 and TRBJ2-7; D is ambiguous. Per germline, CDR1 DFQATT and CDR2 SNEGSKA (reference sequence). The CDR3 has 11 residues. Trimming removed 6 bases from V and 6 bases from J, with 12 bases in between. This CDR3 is CSALKGGEQYV. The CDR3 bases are TGCAGTGCCCTTAAGGGTGGCGAGCAGTACGTC.

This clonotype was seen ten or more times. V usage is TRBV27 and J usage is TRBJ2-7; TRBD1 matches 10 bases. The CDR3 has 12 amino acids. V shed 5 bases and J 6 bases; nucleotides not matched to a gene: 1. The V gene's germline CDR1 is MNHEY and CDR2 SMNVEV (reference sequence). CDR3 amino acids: CASSGTGVEQYF. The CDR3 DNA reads TGTGCCAGCAGTGGGACAGGGGTCGAGCAGTACTTC.

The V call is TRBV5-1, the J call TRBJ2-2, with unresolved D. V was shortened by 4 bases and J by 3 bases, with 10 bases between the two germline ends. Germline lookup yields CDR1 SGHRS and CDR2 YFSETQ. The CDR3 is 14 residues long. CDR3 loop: CASSTFGDTGELFF. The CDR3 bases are TGCGCCAGCAGCACATTTGGGGACACCGGGGAGCTGTTTTTT.

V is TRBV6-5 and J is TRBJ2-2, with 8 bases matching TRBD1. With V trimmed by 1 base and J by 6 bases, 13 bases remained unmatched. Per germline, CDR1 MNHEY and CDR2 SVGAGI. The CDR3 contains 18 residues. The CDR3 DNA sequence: TGTGCCAGCAGTTACTTTTCAGGGGGCAGGGGCAAAGCCGGGGAGCTGTTTTTT. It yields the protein CASSYFSGGRGKAGELFF.

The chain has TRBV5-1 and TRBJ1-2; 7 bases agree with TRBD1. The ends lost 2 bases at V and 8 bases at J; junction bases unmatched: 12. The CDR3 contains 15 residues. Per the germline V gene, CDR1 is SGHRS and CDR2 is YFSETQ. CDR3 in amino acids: CASSFPGRQGEGYTF. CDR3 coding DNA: TGCGCCAGCAGCTTCCCTGGGAGACAGGGCGAAGGCTACACCTTC.

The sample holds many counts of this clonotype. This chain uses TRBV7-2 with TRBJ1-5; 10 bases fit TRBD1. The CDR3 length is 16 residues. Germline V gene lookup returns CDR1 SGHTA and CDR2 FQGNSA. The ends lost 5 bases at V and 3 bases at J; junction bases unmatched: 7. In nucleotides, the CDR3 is TGTGCCAGCAGCCCGGGGACAGGGGACCTCAATCAGCCCCAGCATTTT. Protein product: CASSPGTGDLNQPQHF.

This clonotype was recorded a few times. The CDR3, as DNA: TGTGCCAGCAGCCCTCAAGTGGAGAGCAATCAGCCCCAGCATTTT. This translates into CASSPQVESNQPQHF. The rearrangement links TRBV7-2 to TRBJ1-5; D uncertain. V lost 5 bases and J lost 1, with 12 bases in between. Germline CDR1 is SGHTA and CDR2 is FQGNSA. The CDR3 consists of 15 residues.

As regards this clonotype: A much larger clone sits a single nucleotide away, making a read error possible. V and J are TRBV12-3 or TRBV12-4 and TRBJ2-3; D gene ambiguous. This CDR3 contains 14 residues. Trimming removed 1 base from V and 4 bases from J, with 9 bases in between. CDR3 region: CASSLDHGADTQYF. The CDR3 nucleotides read TGTGCCAGCAGTTTAGACCACGGCGCAGATACGCAGTATTTT.

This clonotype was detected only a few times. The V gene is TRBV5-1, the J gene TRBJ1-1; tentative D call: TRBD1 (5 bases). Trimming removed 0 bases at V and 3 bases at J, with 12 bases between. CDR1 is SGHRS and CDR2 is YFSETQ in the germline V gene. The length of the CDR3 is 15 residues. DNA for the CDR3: TGCGCCAGCAGCTTGGTGGCCAGGGATGACACTGAAGCTTTCTTT. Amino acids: CASSLVARDDTEAFF.

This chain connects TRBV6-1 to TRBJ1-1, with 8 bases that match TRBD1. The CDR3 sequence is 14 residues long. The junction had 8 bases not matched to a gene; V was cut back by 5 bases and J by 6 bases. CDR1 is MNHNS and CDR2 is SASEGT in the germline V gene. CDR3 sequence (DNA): TGTGCCAGCAGTCCCTACAGGGGGGCGGCTGAAGCTTTCTTT. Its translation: CASSPYRGAAEAFF.

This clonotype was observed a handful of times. In nucleotides, the CDR3 is TGCGCCAGCAGCCAAGATTCCCCAGCCAGCTCCTACAATGAGCAGTTCTTC. This encodes CASSQDSPASSYNEQFF. This chain uses TRBV4-3 with TRBJ2-1; D call uncertain. Trimming shortened V by 0 bases and J by 0 bases, and 12 bases separated the two germline ends. The V gene's germline CDR1 is LGHNA and CDR2 YSLEER. The CDR3 runs 17 residues.

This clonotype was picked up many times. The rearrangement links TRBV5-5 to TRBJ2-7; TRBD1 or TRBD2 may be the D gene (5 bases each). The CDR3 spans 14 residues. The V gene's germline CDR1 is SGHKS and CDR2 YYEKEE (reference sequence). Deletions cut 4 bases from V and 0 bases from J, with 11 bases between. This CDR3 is CASSEGPHSYEQYF. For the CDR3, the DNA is TGTGCCAGCAGCGAGGGACCTCACTCCTACGAGCAGTACTTC.

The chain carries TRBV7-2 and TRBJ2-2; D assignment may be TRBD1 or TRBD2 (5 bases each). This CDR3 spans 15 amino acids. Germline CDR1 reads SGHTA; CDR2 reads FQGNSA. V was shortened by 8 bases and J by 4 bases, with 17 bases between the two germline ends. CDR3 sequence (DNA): TGTGCCAGCGGACGTACAGAGGGGAGCACCGGGGAGCTGTTTTTT. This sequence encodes CASGRTEGSTGELFF.

CDR3 in DNA: TGCAGTGTCCGCGGGGGAGTAGGTTTGGAGACCCAGTACTTC. Translating it yields CSVRGGVGLETQYF. V is TRBV20-1 and J is TRBJ2-5; 7 positions match TRBD2. The trim removed 7 bases at V and 5 bases at J, leaving 13 bases unmatched. This CDR3 spans 14 amino acids. Germline CDR1 and CDR2: DFQATT and SNEGSKA (reference sequence).